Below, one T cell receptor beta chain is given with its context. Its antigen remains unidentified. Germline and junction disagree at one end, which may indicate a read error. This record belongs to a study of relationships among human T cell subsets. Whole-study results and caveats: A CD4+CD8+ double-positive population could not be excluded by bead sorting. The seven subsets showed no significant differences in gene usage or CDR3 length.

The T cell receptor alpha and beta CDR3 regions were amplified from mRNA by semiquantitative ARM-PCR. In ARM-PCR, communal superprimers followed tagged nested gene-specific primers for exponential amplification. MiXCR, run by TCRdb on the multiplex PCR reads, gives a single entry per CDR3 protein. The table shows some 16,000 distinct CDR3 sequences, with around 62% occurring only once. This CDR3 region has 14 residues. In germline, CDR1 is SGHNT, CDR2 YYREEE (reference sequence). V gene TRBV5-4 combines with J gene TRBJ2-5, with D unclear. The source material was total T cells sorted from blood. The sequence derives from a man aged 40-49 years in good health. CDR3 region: CASSPDLSGETQYF. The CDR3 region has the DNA TGCGCCAGCAGCCCAGACCTGTCGGGTGAGACCCAGTACTTC.